This T cell receptor beta chain is from a study of cytomegalovirus exposure and HLA in healthy donors. The CDR3 is 13 amino acids. Trimming shortened V by 5 bases and J by 10 bases, and 17 bases separated the two germline ends. From germline, CDR1 is SGHAT and CDR2 FQNNGV. Use of 60 Vbeta and 13 Jbeta primers characterized the PCR. Generated by immunoSEQ multiplex PCR, the TCRdb table keeps only in-frame clones and is missing some. The table lists more than 110,000 clones, 76% of them singletons. This sequence was found in a man aged 18 to 29 in good health and CMV-seronegative. The rearrangement uses TRBV11-2 and TRBJ1-1, with D possibly being TRBD1 (6 bases). The sequenced sample consisted of PBMCs. The CDR3 here is CASSPELAQGAFF. The CDR3 DNA sequence: TGTGCCAGCAGCCCAGAGTTGGCACAGGGAGCTTTCTTT.